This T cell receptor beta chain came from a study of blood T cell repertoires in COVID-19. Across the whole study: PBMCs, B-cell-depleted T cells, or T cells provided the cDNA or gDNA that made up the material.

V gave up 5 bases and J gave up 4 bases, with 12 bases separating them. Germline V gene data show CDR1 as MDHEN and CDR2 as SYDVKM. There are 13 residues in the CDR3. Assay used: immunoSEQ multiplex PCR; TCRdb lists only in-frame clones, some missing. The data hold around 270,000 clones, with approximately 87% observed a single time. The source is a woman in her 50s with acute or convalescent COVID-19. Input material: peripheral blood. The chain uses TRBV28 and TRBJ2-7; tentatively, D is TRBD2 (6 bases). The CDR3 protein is CASSRTKRYEQYF. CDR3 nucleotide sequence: TGTGCCAGCAGTCGGACTAAGAGGTACGAGCAGTACTTC.